This T cell receptor beta chain was recorded in a study of radiation and T cells in renal cell carcinoma. Points from the study as a whole: Top tumor clonotypes rose in blood 2 weeks post-radiation, then contracted.

The time point was: baseline pretreatment blood. Noted treatment: 15 Gy SBRT to primary tumor, nephrectomy 4 weeks later. Only in-frame clones appear in the TCRdb table, and some are missing; sequencing was by immunoSEQ multiplex PCR. The sample carries approximately 150,000 clones, 88% recorded once. V was trimmed by 5 bases and J by 4 bases, leaving 11 bases between them. Germline V lookup: CDR1 SEHNR, CDR2 FQNEAQ (reference sequence). The CDR3 covers 14 residues. This clone was counted once. The antigen remains undetermined. This chain uses TRBV7-9 with TRBJ2-2; D is perhaps TRBD1 (5 bases). This TCR was sampled from a woman in her 70s with renal cell carcinoma. The specimen was blood, collected from a patient whose treatment included radiotherapy and nephrectomy. CDR3: CASSPSGPTGELFF. CDR3 nucleotides: TGTGCCAGCAGCCCTTCAGGGCCCACCGGGGAGCTGTTTTTT.